This T cell receptor (beta chain) was observed in a study of T cells after yellow fever vaccination. Only a few counts were recorded for this clonotype. The germline V and J ends were trimmed by 0 bases and 1 base, with 6 bases remaining between them. This CDR3 spans 14 amino acids. Germline V CDR1 and CDR2: LGHNA, YSLEER. Template switching by 5'RACE produced TCR cDNA, adding a universal primer site and UMIs. A single record per CDR3 protein comes from TCRdb applying MiXCR to the 5' RACE reads. This table holds about 330,000 distinct CDR3 sequences, around 6.8% found once. This sequence was found in a man aged 18-30 years who received the YFV17D yellow fever vaccine. The chain has TRBV4-3 and TRBJ1-1, with D unclear. The specimen was PBMCs, collected roughly 46 days after the first yellow fever vaccination. The CDR3, as DNA: TGCGCCAGCAGCCAAGAACACCAGAACACTGAAGCTTTCTTT. It yields the protein CASSQEHQNTEAFF.